Each of the 12 T cell receptor beta chains below was sequenced from the same sample in a study of T cell changes during pregnancy in multiple sclerosis (dated by TCRdb to about 2019). Library construction relied on the immunoSEQ multiplex PCR assay. TCRdb limited this immuneACCESS table to in-frame rearrangements with V and J called. A share of clones is missing; checked studies link under half to unresolved V genes, and the rest is unexplained. This sample lists 100,000 or so clones; approximately 95% were detected once. The ten largest clonotypes hold around 1.7% of the sample. The starting material was peripheral blood, obtained after pregnancy. The receptors were sampled from a female donor in good health, enrolled as a control in a pregnancy study.

The rearrangement joins TRBV28 to TRBJ2-7; 12 bases are shared with TRBD2. The CDR3 extends over 16 amino acids. J was trimmed by 0 bases and V by 4 bases; bases with no gene match: 4. Germline CDR1 MDHEN, CDR2 SYDVKM. The CDR3 bases are TGTGCCAGCAGTTGGACTAGCGGGACCTACTCCTACGAGCAGTACTTC. Translated: CASSWTSGTYSYEQYF.

The rearrangement uses TRBV11-2 and TRBJ1-1, with D unclear. The germline gives CDR1 SGHAT, CDR2 FQNNGV. V was trimmed by 4 bases and J by 3 bases, leaving 9 bases between them. The CDR3 loop spans 13 amino acids. CDR3 DNA sequence: TGTGCCAGCAGCTCGTCGGTGGACACTGAAGCTTTCTTT. Residues: CASSSSVDTEAFF.

The genes are TRBV28 and TRBJ2-7; TRBD2 might be the D (7 bases). Per germline, CDR1 MDHEN and CDR2 SYDVKM. Trimming stripped 5 bases from V and 3 bases from J, with 14 bases between. The CDR3 consists of 14 residues. DNA for the CDR3: TGTGCCAGCAGTGCCGAGGGGGGGTTCTACGAGCAGTACTTC. It yields the protein CASSAEGGFYEQYF.

The V and J genes are TRBV20-1 and TRBJ2-5; D might be TRBD2 (6 bases). CDR1 and CDR2 from the germline V gene are DFQATT and SNEGSKA (reference sequence). The CDR3 sequence is 11 residues long. V was pared by 5 bases and J by 4 bases, with 8 bases between. The CDR3 loop reads CSARELETQYF. Written as DNA, the CDR3 is TGCAGTGCTCGGGAGTTAGAGACCCAGTACTTC.

The chain recombines TRBV5-4 with TRBJ2-5; no firm D call. V gave up 6 bases and J gave up 4 bases, with 13 bases separating them. This CDR3 region has 13 residues. Germline V CDR1 and CDR2: SGHNT, YYREEE (reference sequence). CDR3 region: CASTPEAGETQYF. Written as DNA, the CDR3 is TGTGCCAGCACCCCAGAGGCCGGAGAGACCCAGTACTTC.

This clone was observed a single time. The chain links TRBV28 to TRBJ2-1; 16 nucleotides match TRBD2. There are 16 residues in the CDR3. V was clipped by 6 bases and J by 7 bases; unmatched bases: 6. Germline V lookup: CDR1 MDHEN, CDR2 SYDVKM. Here the CDR3 reads CASREGTSGRGNEQFF. The CDR3 DNA follows: TGTGCCAGCAGAGAGGGGACTAGCGGGAGGGGTAATGAGCAGTTCTTC.

This chain uses TRBV6-5 with TRBJ2-2; 8 nucleotides agree with TRBD1. V was pared by 4 bases and J by 6 bases, with 4 bases of the junction left unmatched. This CDR3 is built from 14 residues. Germline V gene sequence: CDR1 MNHEY, CDR2 SVGAGI. CDR3 coding DNA: TGTGCCAGCAGTTCTGGACAGGGCGCCGGGGAGCTGTTTTTT. Residues: CASSSGQGAGELFF.

The chain employs TRBV2 and TRBJ1-2, with D hard to call. In germline, CDR1 is SNHLY, CDR2 FYNNEI. V was clipped by 6 bases and J by 12 bases, with 20 bases between them. The CDR3 totals 13 residues. The CDR3 loop is CASSLTEGAFHTF. The CDR3 DNA reads as TGTGCCAGCAGCTTGACGGAGGGAGCCTTCCACACCTTC. Drawing the rest from reference TRBV2 and TRBJ1-2, the complete variable domain is EPEVTQTPSHQVTQMGQEVILRCVPISNHLYFYWYRQILGQKVEFLVSFYNNEISEKSEIFDDQFSVERPDGSNFTLKIRSTKLEDSAMYFCASSLTEGAFHTFGSGTRLTVV.

V gene TRBV21-1 combines with J gene TRBJ1-1. TRBV21-1 is labeled a pseudogene. The CDR3 has 13 amino acids. In DNA, the CDR3 is TGTGCCAGCAGCCCTAGGCCGGGAGATAGGGCTTTCTTT. It yields the protein CASSPRPGDRAFF.

The chain is built from TRBV5-1 and TRBJ2-3, with 8 bases lining up with TRBD2. Losses at the gene ends were 0 bases for V and 1 base for J; bases not matched to a gene: 1. Germline V lookup: CDR1 SGHRS, CDR2 YFSETQ. The CDR3 runs to 15 residues. The CDR3: CASSLETSGTDTQYF. The DNA of the CDR3 is TGCGCCAGCAGCTTGGAGACTAGCGGCACAGATACGCAGTATTTT.

This rearrangement joins TRBV6-4 to TRBJ2-1; D possibly corresponds to TRBD2 (5 bases). CDR1 is MRHNA and CDR2 is SNTAGT in the germline V gene. The CDR3 length is 14 residues. V was shortened by 2 bases and J by 6 bases, with 11 bases between the two germline ends. In DNA, the CDR3 is TGTGCCAGCAGTGACAGGGCTAGCAGCAATGAGCAGTTCTTC. It encodes CASSDRASSNEQFF.

The chain joins TRBV6-1 to TRBJ1-5; D remains unclear. Per germline, CDR1 MNHNS and CDR2 SASEGT. The length of the CDR3 is 12 residues. Trimming took off 6 bases at V and 13 bases at J, with 16 bases between the two ends. CDR3 DNA sequence: TGTGCCAGCAGCTCGCTCGGAGTTAGTCAGCATTTT. This translates into CASSSLGVSQHF.